These 2 T cell receptor beta chains share one sample of origin, sequenced in a study of T cells after somatic rescue of genetic block (dated by TCRdb to 2018 to 2020). Receptor libraries were prepared by the immunoSEQ multiplex PCR assay. Drawn from immuneACCESS, this table holds only the in-frame rearrangements with V and J called that TCRdb kept. Clones are partly lost; checked studies trace under half to an unresolved V gene and leave the rest unexplained. The sample table contains about 67,000 clones; only one count was recorded for 90% to 95% of them. The top ten constitute around 3% of the sample. Sequenced: peripheral blood mononuclear cells (PBMCs). The receptors originated from a man between 40 and 49 years old.

The chain is built from TRBV30 and TRBJ2-1, with no clear D. The V end lost 3 bases, the J end lost 5 bases, and 14 bases lay between the germline ends. The CDR3 loop spans 14 amino acids. Per germline, CDR1 GTSNPN and CDR2 SVGIG (reference sequence). The CDR3 protein is CAWRVLGRDNEQFF. In DNA form, the CDR3 reads TGTGCCTGGAGGGTCTTGGGTAGGGACAATGAGCAGTTCTTC.

V and J are TRBV2 and TRBJ2-3; perhaps TRBD1 as D (6 bases). Per the germline V gene, CDR1 is SNHLY and CDR2 is FYNNEI. V was shortened by 5 bases and J by 2 bases, with 11 bases between the two germline ends. The CDR3 is 14 amino acids. CDR3 sequence reads: CASSRTAFTDTQYF. The CDR3 nucleotides read TGTGCCAGCAGTCGGACAGCTTTCACAGATACGCAGTATTTT.